Below, 10 T cell receptor beta chains from the same sample are listed, as sequenced in a study of T cells after yellow fever vaccination. TCRdb itself ran the 5' RACE reads through MiXCR, one entry per CDR3 protein. The sample lists 100,000 to 150,000 distinct CDR3 sequences, 7.2% seen once, with approximately 2.7% in the top ten. Sequenced here: CD4+ T cells sorted from PBMCs, sampled about 49 days after the first yellow fever vaccination. These receptors originate from a man aged 18 to 29 who received the YFV17D yellow fever vaccine.

There are many counts of this clonotype. The V and J genes are TRBV7-2 and TRBJ2-1, with TRBD2 matching 11 bases. V shed 3 bases and J 7 bases; nucleotides not matched to a gene: 5. CDR1 and CDR2 from the germline V gene are SGHTA and FQGNSA. The CDR3 contains 15 residues. As DNA, the CDR3 is TGTGCCAGCAGCTTGAGACTAGCGGGGAGGAATGAGCAGTTCTTC. Protein: CASSLRLAGRNEQFF.

This clonotype has at least ten counts. The genes are TRBV11-1 and TRBJ1-5; D remains ambiguous. The germline V gene encodes CDR1 SGHAT and CDR2 FQDESV (reference sequence). Trimming took 3 bases from V and 7 from J, leaving 10 bases between them. The CDR3 sequence is 13 residues long. CDR3 amino acids: CASSFRTQQPQHF. The CDR3 DNA follows: TGTGCCAGCAGCTTTAGAACCCAACAGCCCCAGCATTTT.

Many counts were recorded for this clonotype. V and J are TRBV20-1 and TRBJ1-2, with 7 bases lining up with TRBD1. Losses at the gene ends were 5 bases for V and 0 bases for J; bases not matched to a gene: 3. This CDR3 has 13 amino acids. Germline V gene sequence: CDR1 DFQATT, CDR2 SNEGSKA (reference sequence). This CDR3 is CSAPGQANYGYTF. CDR3 nucleotides: TGCAGTGCTCCCGGACAGGCTAACTATGGCTACACCTTC.

At least ten counts were recorded for this clonotype. This chain links TRBV7-6 with TRBJ1-5, with unresolved D. This CDR3 is 13 amino acids long. Germline values: CDR1 SGHVS, CDR2 FNYEAQ. Trimming pared 1 base from V and 10 bases from J, leaving 11 bases between. The CDR3 region is CASSLDPRSPQHF. The CDR3 region has the DNA TGTGCCAGCAGCTTAGATCCCCGCAGCCCCCAGCATTTT.

The chain combines TRBV28 with TRBJ1-1, with D perhaps TRBD1 (6 bases). Trimming left V 7 bases short and J 6 bases short, with 21 bases between. From germline, CDR1 is MDHEN and CDR2 SYDVKM. The CDR3 is made up of 15 amino acids. CDR3 sequence: CASNALGGGHPEAFF. Here the CDR3 DNA reads TGTGCCAGCAATGCTTTAGGAGGGGGACACCCTGAAGCTTTCTTT.

This clonotype was seen at least ten times. The chain has TRBV12-3 or TRBV12-4 and TRBJ1-1, with a tentative D call TRBD1 (6 bases). The CDR3 covers 12 residues. With 4 bases removed from V and 4 bases from J, the gap between germline ends came to 7 bases. The CDR3 is CASSWGRTEAFF. The CDR3 DNA is TGTGCCAGCAGTTGGGGGCGCACTGAAGCTTTCTTT.

This clonotype was observed many times. The chain recombines TRBV2 with TRBJ2-7, with TRBD1 as a possible D gene (5 bases). This CDR3 region has 12 residues. V lost 6 bases, J lost 5 bases, and 11 bases lay in between. CDR1 and CDR2 from the germline V gene are SNHLY and FYNNEI. DNA of the CDR3: TGTGCCAGCAGAATAGACAGCCACGAGCAGTACTTC. Protein: CASRIDSHEQYF.

This clonotype was counted many times. The chain recombines TRBV7-9 with TRBJ1-1; D call uncertain. CDR1 and CDR2 (germline): SEHNR, FQNEAQ (reference sequence). The length of the CDR3 is 16 residues. V was cut by 5 bases and J by 1 base, with 17 bases left in between. The CDR3 nucleotides read TGTGCCAGCAGCCCTCCGGGTTTCACGGCGAACACTGAAGCTTTCTTT. The encoded protein is CASSPPGFTANTEAFF.

This clonotype was detected ten times or more. The V call is TRBV10-3, the J call TRBJ2-5, with D hard to call. V dropped 0 bases and J dropped 4 bases, with 6 bases sitting between them. The CDR3 contains 13 residues. Per the germline V gene, CDR1 is ENHRY and CDR2 is SYGVKD. This chain's CDR3 is CAISESDGETQYF. As DNA, the CDR3 is TGTGCCATCAGTGAGTCTGACGGAGAGACCCAGTACTTC.

The sample holds many counts of this clonotype. This chain uses TRBV7-3 with TRBJ1-1; D gene ambiguous. Germline V gene sequence: CDR1 SGHTA, CDR2 FQGTGA. The CDR3 is 13 residues long. Between the trimmed V and J ends, which lost 8 bases and 1 base, there was a span of 11 bases. The CDR3 sequence: CASGWGWNTEAFF. CDR3 bases: TGTGCCAGCGGCTGGGGATGGAACACTGAAGCTTTCTTT.